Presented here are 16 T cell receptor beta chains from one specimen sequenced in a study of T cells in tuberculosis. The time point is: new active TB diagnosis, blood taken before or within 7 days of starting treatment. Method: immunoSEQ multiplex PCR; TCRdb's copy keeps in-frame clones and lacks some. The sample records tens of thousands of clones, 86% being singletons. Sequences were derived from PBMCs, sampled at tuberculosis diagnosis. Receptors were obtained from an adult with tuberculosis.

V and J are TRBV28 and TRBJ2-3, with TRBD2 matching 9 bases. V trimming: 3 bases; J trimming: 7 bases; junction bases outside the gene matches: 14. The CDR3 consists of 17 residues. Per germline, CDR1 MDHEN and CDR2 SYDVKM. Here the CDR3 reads CASSFGTGGRAGNTQYF. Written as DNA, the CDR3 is TGTGCCAGCAGTTTCGGAACAGGCGGGAGGGCCGGGAATACGCAGTATTTT.

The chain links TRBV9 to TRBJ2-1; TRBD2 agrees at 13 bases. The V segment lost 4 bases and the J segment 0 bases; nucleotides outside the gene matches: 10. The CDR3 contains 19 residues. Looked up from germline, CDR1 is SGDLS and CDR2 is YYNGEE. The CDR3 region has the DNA TGTGCCAGCAGCAGGCCGGGACTAGCGGGGCTGAACTCCTACAATGAGCAGTTCTTC. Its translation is CASSRPGLAGLNSYNEQFF.

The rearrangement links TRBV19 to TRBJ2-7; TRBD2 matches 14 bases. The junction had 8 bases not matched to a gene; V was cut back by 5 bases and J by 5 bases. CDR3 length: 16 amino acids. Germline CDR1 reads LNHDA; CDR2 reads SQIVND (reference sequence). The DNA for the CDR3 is TGTGCCAGTAGTTCCCTCGGGACTAGCGGGAGCCACGAGCAGTACTTC. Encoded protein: CASSSLGTSGSHEQYF.

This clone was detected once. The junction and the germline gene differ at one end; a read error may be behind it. The CDR3 DNA reads as TGCGCCAGCAGCGAACCCGGGAAGACTGTAGCTTTCTTT. It translates to CASSEPGKTVAFF. V gene TRBV5-1 combines with J gene TRBJ1-1; D call uncertain. CDR1 and CDR2 from the germline V gene are SGHRS and YFSETQ. This CDR3 has 13 amino acids.

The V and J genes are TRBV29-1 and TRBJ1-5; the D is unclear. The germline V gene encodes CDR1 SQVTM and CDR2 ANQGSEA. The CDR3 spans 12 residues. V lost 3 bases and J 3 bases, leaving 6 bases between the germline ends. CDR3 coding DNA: TGCAGCGTTGATGGCAACAATCAGCCCCAGCATTTT. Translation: CSVDGNNQPQHF.

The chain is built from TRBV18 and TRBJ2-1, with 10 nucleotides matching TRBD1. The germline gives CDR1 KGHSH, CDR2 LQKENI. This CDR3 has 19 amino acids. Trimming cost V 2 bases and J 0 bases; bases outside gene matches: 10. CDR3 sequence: CASSPVMLRDRGSYNEQFF. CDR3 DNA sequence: TGTGCCAGCTCACCAGTGATGCTACGGGACAGGGGCTCCTACAATGAGCAGTTCTTC. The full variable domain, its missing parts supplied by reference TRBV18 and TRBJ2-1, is NAGVMQNPRHLVRRRGQEARLRCSPMKGHSHVYWYRQLPEEGLKFMVYLQKENIIDESGMPKERFSAEFPKEGPSILRIQQVVRGDSAAYFCASSPVMLRDRGSYNEQFFGPGTRLTVL.

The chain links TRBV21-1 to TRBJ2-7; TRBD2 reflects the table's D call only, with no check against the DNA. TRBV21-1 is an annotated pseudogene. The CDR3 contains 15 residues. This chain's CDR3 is CASSKFGGLAYEQYF. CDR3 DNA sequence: TGTGCCAGCAGCAAGTTCGGGGGTCTAGCCTACGAGCAGTACTTC.

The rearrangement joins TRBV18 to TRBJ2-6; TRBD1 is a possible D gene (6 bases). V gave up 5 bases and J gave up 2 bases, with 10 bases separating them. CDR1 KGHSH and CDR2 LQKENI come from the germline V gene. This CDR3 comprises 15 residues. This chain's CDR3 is CASSAGVAGANVLTF. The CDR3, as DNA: TGTGCCAGCTCAGCAGGGGTTGCTGGGGCCAACGTCCTGACTTTC.

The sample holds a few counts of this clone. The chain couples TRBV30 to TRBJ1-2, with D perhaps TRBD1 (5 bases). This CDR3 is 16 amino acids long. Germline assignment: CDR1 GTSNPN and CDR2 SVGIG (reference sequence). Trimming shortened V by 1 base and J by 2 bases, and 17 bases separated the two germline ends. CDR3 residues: CAWSGQKPYGNYGYTF. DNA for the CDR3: TGTGCCTGGAGTGGACAGAAACCCTATGGCAACTATGGCTACACCTTC. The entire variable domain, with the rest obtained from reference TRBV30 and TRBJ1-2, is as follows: SQTIHQWPATLVQPVGSPLSLECTVEGTSNPNLYWYRQAAGRGLQLLFYSVGIGQISSEVPQNLSASRPQDRQFILSSKKLLLSDSGFYLCAWSGQKPYGNYGYTFGSGTRLTVV.

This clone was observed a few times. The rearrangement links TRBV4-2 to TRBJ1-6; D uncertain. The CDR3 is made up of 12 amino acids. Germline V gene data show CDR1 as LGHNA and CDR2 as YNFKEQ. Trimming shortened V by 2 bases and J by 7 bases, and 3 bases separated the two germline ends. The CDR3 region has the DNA TGTGCCAGCAGCCAACTGAATTCACCCCTCCACTTT. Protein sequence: CASSQLNSPLHF.

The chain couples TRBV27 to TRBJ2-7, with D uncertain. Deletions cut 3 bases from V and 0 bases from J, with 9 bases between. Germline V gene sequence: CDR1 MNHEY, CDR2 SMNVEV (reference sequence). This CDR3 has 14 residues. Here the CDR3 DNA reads TGTGCCAGCAGTTTGACGGGTACCTCCTACGAGCAGTACTTC. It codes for CASSLTGTSYEQYF.

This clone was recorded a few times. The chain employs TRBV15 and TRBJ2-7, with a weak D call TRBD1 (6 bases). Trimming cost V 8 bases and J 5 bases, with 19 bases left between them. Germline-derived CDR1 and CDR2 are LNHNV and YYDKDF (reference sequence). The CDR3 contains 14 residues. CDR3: CATGLGSRGNEQYF. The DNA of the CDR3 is TGTGCCACCGGACTGGGGTCCAGGGGTAACGAGCAGTACTTC.

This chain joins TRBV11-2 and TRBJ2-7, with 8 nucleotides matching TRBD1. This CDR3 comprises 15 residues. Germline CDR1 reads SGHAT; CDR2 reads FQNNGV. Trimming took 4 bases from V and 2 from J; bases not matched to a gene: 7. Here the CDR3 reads CASSSLDRGPYEQYF. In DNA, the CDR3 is TGTGCCAGCAGCTCCCTAGACAGGGGCCCCTACGAGCAGTACTTC.

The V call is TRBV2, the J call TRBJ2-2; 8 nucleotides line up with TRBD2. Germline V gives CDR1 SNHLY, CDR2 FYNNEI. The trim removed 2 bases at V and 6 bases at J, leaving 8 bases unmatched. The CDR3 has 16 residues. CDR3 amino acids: CASSEMGLDSAGELFF. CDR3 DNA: TGTGCCAGCAGTGAAATGGGACTAGACTCCGCCGGGGAGCTGTTTTTT.

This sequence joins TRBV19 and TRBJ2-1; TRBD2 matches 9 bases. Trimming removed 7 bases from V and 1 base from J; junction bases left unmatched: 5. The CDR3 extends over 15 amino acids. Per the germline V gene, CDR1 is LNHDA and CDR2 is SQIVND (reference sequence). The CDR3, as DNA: TGTGCCAGTACTGACAGCGGGGGGTCCTACAATGAGCAGTTCTTC. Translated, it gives CASTDSGGSYNEQFF.

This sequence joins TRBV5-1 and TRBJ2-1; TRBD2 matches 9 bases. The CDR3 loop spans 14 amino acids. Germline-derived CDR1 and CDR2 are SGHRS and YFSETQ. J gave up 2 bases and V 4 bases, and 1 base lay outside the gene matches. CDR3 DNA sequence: TGCGCCAGCAGCCGCGGGGGGGCCTACAATGAGCAGTTCTTC. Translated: CASSRGGAYNEQFF.